These 7 T cell receptor beta chains came from one sample sequenced in a study of Graves' ophthalmopathy and Graves' hyperthyroidism. Amplifying from RNA transcripts, the study obtained TCR beta CDR3 regions. Scientists carried out first-round RT-PCR using HTBI primers and then a second-round multiplex PCR. TCRdb fed the multiplex PCR reads into MiXCR, producing one record per CDR3 protein. The sample yields over a million distinct CDR3 sequences, less than 45% seen once. Sequenced input: peripheral blood or thyroid tissue (not recorded which). The receptors stem from an adult man with Graves' hyperthyroidism.

As to this clonotype: Its ends do not fully match the called genes, so a read error is possible. The rearrangement links TRBV7-3 to TRBJ1-4, with D uncertain. The CDR3 is 14 amino acids. Germline CDR1 and CDR2: SGHTA and FQGTGA. CDR3 coding DNA: TGCGCCAGCAGCCAAGCAGACCGACGTGAAAAACTGTTTTTT. It translates to CASSQADRREKLFF.

In the case of this clonotype: A much bigger clone sits one base away, suggesting this may be a read error. The V and J genes are TRBV13 and TRBJ1-2; no clear D. CDR3 size: 14 residues. Trimming removed 5 bases at V and 8 bases at J, with 18 bases between. Germline-derived CDR1 and CDR2 are PRHDT and FYEKMQ (reference sequence). The CDR3 DNA sequence: TGTGCCAGCAGCCCTGGAGTGCATGGTGGAGGCTACACCTTC. It encodes CASSPGVHGGGYTF. The full variable domain, in which reference TRBV13 and TRBJ1-2 provide the parts outside the CDR3, is AAGVIQSPRHLIKEKRETATLKCYPIPRHDTVYWYQQGPGQDPQFLISFYEKMQSDKGSIPDRFSAQQFSDYHSELNMSSLELGDSALYFCASSPGVHGGGYTFGSGTRLTVV.

The chain carries TRBV20-1 and TRBJ1-2; D may be TRBD1 (6 bases). The V and J ends lost 8 bases and 1 base respectively, with 11 bases between them. Germline loops: CDR1 DFQATT, CDR2 SNEGSKA (reference sequence). The CDR3 has 12 residues. In nucleotides, the CDR3 is TGCAGTTTAGACAGGAGTAACTATGGCTACACCTTC. Translating gives CSLDRSNYGYTF.

CDR3 sequence: CASSLGLAGVVNTGELFF. The DNA for the CDR3 is TGTGCCAGCAGCTTAGGGCTAGCGGGAGTTGTGAACACCGGGGAGCTGTTTTTT. The chain has TRBV7-8 and TRBJ2-2; 10 bases are shared with TRBD2. The V segment lost 1 base and the J segment 1 base; nucleotides outside the gene matches: 6. This CDR3 spans 18 amino acids. CDR1 and CDR2 from the germline V gene are SGHVS and FQNEAQ.

The gene calls are TRBV28 and TRBJ1-1, with 10 bases matching TRBD1. Germline V gene data show CDR1 as MDHEN and CDR2 as SYDVKM. The CDR3 is 15 amino acids. The ends lost 5 bases at V and 5 bases at J; junction bases unmatched: 8. The CDR3 bases are TGTGCCAGCAGTCATGCGGGACAGGGGTTAACTGAAGCTTTCTTT. This codes for CASSHAGQGLTEAFF.

This clonotype has at least ten counts. In DNA, the CDR3 is TGCGCCAGCAGCCAATATCGGGACAGTAGTTCTGGCTACACCTTC. Residues: CASSQYRDSSSGYTF. J is TRBJ1-2 and V is TRBV4-3; 7 nucleotides agree with TRBD1. V dropped 2 bases and J dropped 7; count of bases not matched to a gene: 10. The germline gives CDR1 LGHNA, CDR2 YSLEER. CDR3 size: 15 residues.

In this sample, this clonotype turned up many times. This CDR3 reads CASSLDGPGRSNQPQHF. CDR3 bases: TGTGCCAGCAGCTTAGATGGTCCAGGGCGTAGCAATCAGCCCCAGCATTTT. This chain joins TRBV7-6 and TRBJ1-5, with D perhaps TRBD1 (5 bases). The CDR3 is 17 residues long. With 1 base removed from V and 0 bases from J, the gap between germline ends came to 13 bases. From germline, CDR1 is SGHVS and CDR2 FNYEAQ.